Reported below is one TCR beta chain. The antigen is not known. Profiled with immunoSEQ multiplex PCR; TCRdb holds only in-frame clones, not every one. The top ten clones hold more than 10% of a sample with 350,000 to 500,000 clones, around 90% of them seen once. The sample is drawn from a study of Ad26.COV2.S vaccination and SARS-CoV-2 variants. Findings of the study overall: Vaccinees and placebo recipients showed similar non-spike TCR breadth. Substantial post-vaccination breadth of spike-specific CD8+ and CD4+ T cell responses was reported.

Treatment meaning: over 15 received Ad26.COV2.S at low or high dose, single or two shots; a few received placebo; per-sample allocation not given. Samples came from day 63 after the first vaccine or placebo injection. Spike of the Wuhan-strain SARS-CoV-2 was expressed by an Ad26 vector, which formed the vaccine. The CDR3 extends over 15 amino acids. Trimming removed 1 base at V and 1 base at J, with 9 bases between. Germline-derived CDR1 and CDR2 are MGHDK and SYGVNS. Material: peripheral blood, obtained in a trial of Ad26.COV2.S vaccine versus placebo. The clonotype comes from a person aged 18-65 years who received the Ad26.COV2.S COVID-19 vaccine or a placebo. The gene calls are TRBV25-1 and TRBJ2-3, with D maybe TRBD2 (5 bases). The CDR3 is CASSEFGRGTDTQYF. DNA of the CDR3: TGTGCCAGCAGTGAATTTGGGCGGGGCACAGATACGCAGTATTTT. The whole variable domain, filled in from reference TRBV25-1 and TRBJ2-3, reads EADIYQTPRYLVIGTGKKITLECSQTMGHDKMYWYQQDPGMELHLIHYSYGVNSTEKGDLSSESTVSRIRTEHFPLTLESARPSHTSQYLCASSEFGRGTDTQYFGPGTRLTVL.